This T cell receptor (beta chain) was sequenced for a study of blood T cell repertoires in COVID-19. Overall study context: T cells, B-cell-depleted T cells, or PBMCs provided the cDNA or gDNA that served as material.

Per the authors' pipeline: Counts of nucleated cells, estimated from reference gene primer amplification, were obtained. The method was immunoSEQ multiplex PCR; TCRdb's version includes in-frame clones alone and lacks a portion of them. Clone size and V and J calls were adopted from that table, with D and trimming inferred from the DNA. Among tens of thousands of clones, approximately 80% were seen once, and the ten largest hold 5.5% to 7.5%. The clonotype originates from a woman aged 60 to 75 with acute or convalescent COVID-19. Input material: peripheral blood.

The CDR3 protein is CASSAGTGNRLGTEAFF. The CDR3 DNA is TGTGCCAGCTCAGCGGGGACAGGGAATAGGTTGGGGACTGAAGCTTTCTTT. This rearrangement joins TRBV18 to TRBJ1-1; 9 nucleotides agree with TRBD1. Germline V gene sequence: CDR1 KGHSH, CDR2 LQKENI. Losses at the gene ends were 5 bases for V and 5 bases for J; bases not matched to a gene: 15. The CDR3 length is 17 residues.